The source of this T cell receptor (beta chain) is a study of Ad26.COV2.S vaccination and SARS-CoV-2 variants. Study information: Donor was assigned to the Ad26.COV2.S arm of trial COV1001. Donor got 5x10^10 or 1x10^11 viral particles of Ad26.COV2.S. Study observations and caveats: Marked by substantial breadth, spike-specific CD8+ and CD4+ T cell responses were reportedly seen after vaccination.

Per germline, CDR1 SGHTA and CDR2 FQGNSA. V was clipped by 3 bases and J by 1 base, with 12 bases between them. This CDR3 contains 15 residues. The sample's treatment: approximately 18 received Ad26.COV2.S at low or high dose, single or two shots; 5 received placebo; per-sample allocation not given. At day 63 after the first vaccine or placebo injection, samples were drawn. TCRdb's copy holds only in-frame clones and misses some; the assay was immunoSEQ multiplex PCR. Among about 440,000 clones listed, roughly 91% were seen once. This clone was found once. Its target is unknown. This receptor was taken from a person aged 18-65 years who received the Ad26.COV2.S COVID-19 vaccine or a placebo. The chain recombines TRBV7-2 with TRBJ2-5; D unclear. Sequencing used peripheral blood, obtained in a trial of Ad26.COV2.S vaccine versus placebo. The CDR3 DNA reads TGTGCCAGCAGCTTGGGTCCATCCTCCCAAGAGACCCAGTACTTC. This sequence encodes CASSLGPSSQETQYF. Complete variable domain (other parts from reference TRBV7-2 and TRBJ2-5): GAGVSQSPSNKVTEKGKDVELRCDPISGHTALYWYRQSLGQGLEFLIYFQGNSAPDKSGLPSDRFSAERTGGSVSTLTIQRTQQEDSAVYLCASSLGPSSQETQYFGPGTRLLVL.